This T cell receptor (beta chain) was identified during a study of cytomegalovirus exposure and HLA in healthy donors. General study results and limits: Later analysis reportedly placed an Asian-associated ancestry cluster below the roughly 690-donor mean in N-insertions. The investigators catalogued 150 to 200 TCR beta chains as cytomegalovirus-associated. The productive fraction for most TCR beta V segments was about 87% or about 30% in an earlier analysis. Only CMV serostatus was available as immune exposure information.

Points on this clone: Its antigen is undetermined.

PCR primers comprised 60 Vbeta and 13 Jbeta primers. Assay: immunoSEQ multiplex PCR; the TCRdb copy retains only in-frame clones and omits some. This sample has about 100,000 clones; 75% occur once, and the top ten carry about 9.4%. CDR3 size: 17 residues. V shed 2 bases, J shed 1 base, and the junction held 8 bases outside the gene matches. Germline values: CDR1 SGHRS, CDR2 YFSETQ. The rearrangement uses TRBV5-1 and TRBJ2-3; 9 bases fit TRBD2. The TCR comes from a man aged 50 to 60 in good health and CMV-seronegative. Sequences were obtained from PBMCs. CDR3 nucleotides: TGCGCCAGCAGCTTCCGGGCATCTAGCGGGGGCACAGATACGCAGTATTTT. This codes for CASSFRASSGGTDTQYF.